This T cell receptor (beta chain) was sequenced during a study of blood T cells in healthy people across ages. Study as a whole: Template switching caught about one barcoded beta molecule for each two T cells. Study observations and caveats: Possibly, changes in expanded clonotypes were confounded because donor CMV status was unknown.

In the case of this clonotype: Antigen: not known.

There were healthy Caucasian individuals from Russia, aged roughly 6 to 95, serving as donors. Together with a sample-barcoded 5' primer, a J-beta primer mix was included in a second PCR lasting about 7 to 12 cycles. TCRdb reprocessed the 5' RACE reads via MiXCR and lists one record per CDR3 protein. The table records 720,000 or so distinct CDR3 sequences, roughly 43% of them present only once. The germline V gene encodes CDR1 LGHNA and CDR2 YSLEER. CDR3 size: 16 residues. V dropped 3 bases and J dropped 0; count of bases not matched to a gene: 7. The chain carries TRBV4-3 and TRBJ1-1; 7 positions match TRBD1. Sequencing was done on a sample of blood. The source is an older man in good health. For the CDR3, the DNA is TGCGCCAGCAGCCAGATCACAGGGGACATGAACACTGAAGCTTTCTTT. It codes for CASSQITGDMNTEAFF.